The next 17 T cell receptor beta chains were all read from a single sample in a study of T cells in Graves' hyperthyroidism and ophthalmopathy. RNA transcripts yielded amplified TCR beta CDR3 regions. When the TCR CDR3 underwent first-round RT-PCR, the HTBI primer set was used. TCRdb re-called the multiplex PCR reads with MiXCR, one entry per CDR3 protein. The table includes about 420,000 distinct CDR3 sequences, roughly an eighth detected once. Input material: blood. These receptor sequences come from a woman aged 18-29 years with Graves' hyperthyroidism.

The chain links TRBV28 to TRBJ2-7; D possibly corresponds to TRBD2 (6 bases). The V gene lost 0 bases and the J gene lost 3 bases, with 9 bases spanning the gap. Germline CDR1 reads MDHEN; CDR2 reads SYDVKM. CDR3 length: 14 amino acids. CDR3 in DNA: TGTGCCAGCAGTTTATGGGCTAGCGACTACGAGCAGTACTTC. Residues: CASSLWASDYEQYF.

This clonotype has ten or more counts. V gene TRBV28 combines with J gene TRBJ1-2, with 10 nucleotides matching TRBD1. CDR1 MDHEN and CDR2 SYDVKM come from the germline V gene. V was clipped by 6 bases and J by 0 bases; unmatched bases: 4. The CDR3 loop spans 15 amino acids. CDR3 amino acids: CASRTGGIANYGYTF. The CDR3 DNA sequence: TGTGCCAGCAGGACAGGGGGCATCGCTAACTATGGCTACACCTTC.

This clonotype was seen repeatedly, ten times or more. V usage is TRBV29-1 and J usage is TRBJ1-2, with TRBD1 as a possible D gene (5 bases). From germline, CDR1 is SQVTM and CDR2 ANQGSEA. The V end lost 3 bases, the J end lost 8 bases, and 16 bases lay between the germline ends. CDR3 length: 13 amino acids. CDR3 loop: CSVDSRGPRGYTF. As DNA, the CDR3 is TGCAGCGTTGATTCCCGGGGACCTCGCGGCTACACCTTC.

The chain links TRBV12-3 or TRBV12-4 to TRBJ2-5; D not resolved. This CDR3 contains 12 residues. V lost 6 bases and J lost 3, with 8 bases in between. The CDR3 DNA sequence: TGTGCCAGCAGCCGACTTGAAGAGACCCAGTACTTC. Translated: CASSRLEETQYF.

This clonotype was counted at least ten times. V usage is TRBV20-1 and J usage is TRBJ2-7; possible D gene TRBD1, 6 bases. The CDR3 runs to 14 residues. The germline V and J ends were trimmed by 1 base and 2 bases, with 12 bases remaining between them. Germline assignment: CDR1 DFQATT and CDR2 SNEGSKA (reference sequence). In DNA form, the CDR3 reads TGCAGTGCTAGAGGGACAGAAACCACCTACGAGCAGTACTTC. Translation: CSARGTETTYEQYF.

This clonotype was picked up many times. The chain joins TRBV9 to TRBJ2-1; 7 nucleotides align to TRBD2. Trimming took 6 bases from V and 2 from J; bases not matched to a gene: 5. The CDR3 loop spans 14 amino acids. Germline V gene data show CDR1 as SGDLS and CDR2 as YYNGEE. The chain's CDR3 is CASTREATYNEQFF. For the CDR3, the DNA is TGTGCCAGCACCCGGGAGGCGACCTACAATGAGCAGTTCTTC.

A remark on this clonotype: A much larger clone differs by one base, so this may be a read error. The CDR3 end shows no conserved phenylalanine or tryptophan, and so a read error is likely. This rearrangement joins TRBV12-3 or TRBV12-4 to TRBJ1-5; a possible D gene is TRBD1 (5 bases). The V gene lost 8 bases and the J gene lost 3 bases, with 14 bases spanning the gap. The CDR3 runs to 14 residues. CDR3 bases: TGTGCCAGCCTAGGGACGGGCAACAATCAGCCCCAGCATCTT. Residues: CASLGTGNNQPQHL.

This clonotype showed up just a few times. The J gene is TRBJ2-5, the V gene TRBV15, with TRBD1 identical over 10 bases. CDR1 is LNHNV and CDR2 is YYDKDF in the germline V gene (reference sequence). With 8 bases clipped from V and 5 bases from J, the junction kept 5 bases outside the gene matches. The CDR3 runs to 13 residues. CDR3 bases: TGTGCCACCTCGGGGACAGGGGAGGAGACCCAGTACTTC. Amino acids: CATSGTGEETQYF.

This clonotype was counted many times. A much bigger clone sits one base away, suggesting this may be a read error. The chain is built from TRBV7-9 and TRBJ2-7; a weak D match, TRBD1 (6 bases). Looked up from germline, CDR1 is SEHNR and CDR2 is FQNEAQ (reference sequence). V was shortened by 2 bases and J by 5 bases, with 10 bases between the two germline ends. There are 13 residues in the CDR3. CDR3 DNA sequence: TGTGCCAGCAGCTTACAGGGGTTCCACGAGCAGTACTTC. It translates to CASSLQGFHEQYF.

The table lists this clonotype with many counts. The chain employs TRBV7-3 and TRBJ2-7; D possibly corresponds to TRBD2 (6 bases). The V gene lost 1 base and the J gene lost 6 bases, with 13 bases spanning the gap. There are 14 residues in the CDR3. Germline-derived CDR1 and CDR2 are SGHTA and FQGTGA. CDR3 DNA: TGTGCCAGCAGCTTAAGGTCGGGAGCGGGCGAGCAGTACTTC. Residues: CASSLRSGAGEQYF. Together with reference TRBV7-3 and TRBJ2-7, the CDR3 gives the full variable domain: GAGVSQTPSNKVTEKGKYVELRCDPISGHTALYWYRQSLGQGPEFLIYFQGTGAADDSGLPNDRFFAVRPEGSVSTLKIQRTERGDSAVYLCASSLRSGAGEQYFGPGTRLTVT.

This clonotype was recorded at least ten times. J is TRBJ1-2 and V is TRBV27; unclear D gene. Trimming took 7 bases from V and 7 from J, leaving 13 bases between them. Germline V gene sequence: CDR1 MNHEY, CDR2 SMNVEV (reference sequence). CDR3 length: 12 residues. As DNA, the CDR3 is TGTGCCAGCACGCGGCGCGGAAGTGGCTACACCTTC. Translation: CASTRRGSGYTF.

This chain's CDR3 is CASSPSTGGGGEQFF. Here the CDR3 DNA reads TGTGCCAGCTCACCATCCACAGGCGGGGGGGGTGAGCAGTTCTTC. The rearrangement links TRBV18 to TRBJ2-1; 9 nucleotides line up with TRBD2. V trimming: 2 bases; J trimming: 9 bases; junction bases outside the gene matches: 8. Germline assignment: CDR1 KGHSH and CDR2 LQKENI. CDR3 length: 15 residues.

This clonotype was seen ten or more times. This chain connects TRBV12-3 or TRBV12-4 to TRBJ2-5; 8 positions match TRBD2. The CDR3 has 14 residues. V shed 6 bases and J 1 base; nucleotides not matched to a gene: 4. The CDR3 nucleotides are TGTGCCAGCAGGCTGACTAGCGTCCAAGAGACCCAGTACTTC. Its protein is CASRLTSVQETQYF.

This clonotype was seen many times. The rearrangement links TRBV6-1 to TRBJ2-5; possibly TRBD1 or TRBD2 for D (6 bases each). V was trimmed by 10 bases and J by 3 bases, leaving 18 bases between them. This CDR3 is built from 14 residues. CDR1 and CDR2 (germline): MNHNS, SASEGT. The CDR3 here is CANIEGGLEETQYF. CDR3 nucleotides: TGTGCCAACATCGAGGGGGGATTGGAAGAGACCCAGTACTTC.

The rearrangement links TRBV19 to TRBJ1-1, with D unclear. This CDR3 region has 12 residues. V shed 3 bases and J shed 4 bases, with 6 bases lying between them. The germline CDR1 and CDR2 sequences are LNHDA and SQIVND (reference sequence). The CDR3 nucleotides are TGTGCCAGTAGTATCATAGGCACTGAAGCTTTCTTT. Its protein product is CASSIIGTEAFF.

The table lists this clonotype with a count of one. The CDR3 region is CASTMSPRETGETQYF. The CDR3 DNA reads TGCGCCAGCACCATGAGCCCACGGGAGACTGGGGAGACCCAGTACTTC. The gene calls are TRBV5-1 and TRBJ2-5; D is possibly TRBD2 (6 bases). In germline, CDR1 is SGHRS, CDR2 YFSETQ. This CDR3 comprises 16 residues. The V gene lost 6 bases and the J gene lost 5 bases, with 23 bases spanning the gap.

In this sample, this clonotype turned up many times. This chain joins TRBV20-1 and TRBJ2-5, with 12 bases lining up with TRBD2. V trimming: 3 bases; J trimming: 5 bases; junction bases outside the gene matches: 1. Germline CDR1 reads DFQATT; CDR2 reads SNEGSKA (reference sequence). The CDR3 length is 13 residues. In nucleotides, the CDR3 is TGCAGTGCTAGTCTAGCGGGAGGGGAGACCCAGTACTTC. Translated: CSASLAGGETQYF.